The 4 T cell receptor beta chains below were found in one sample sequenced in a study of CD8 T cells in Susac syndrome. The RNA, about 0.5 to 1 ug, was put through reverse transcription using random hexamers. TCRdb passed the immunoSEQ multiplex PCR reads through MiXCR, listing each CDR3 protein once. The sample has about 290,000 distinct CDR3 sequences, around 89% seen once. The sequencing sample was made of CD8+ T cells from PBMCs. The origin of the receptors is a human donor with multiple sclerosis.

This clonotype came up a few times. The chain recombines TRBV20-1 with TRBJ2-2; 14 bases map to TRBD2. The J segment lost 6 bases and the V segment lost 6 bases, leaving 18 bases of the junction unmatched. CDR3 length: 19 residues. CDR1 is DFQATT and CDR2 is SNEGSKA in the germline V gene (reference sequence). CDR3 sequence (DNA): TGCAGTGCAAAAGCCGGGACTAGCGGGAGCGGGCTAGAGGCCGGGGAGCTGTTTTTT. It is translated as CSAKAGTSGSGLEAGELFF.

This rearrangement joins TRBV20-1 to TRBJ2-7, with 7 bases aligning to TRBD2. V was pared by 3 bases and J by 0 bases, with 14 bases of the junction left unmatched. In germline, CDR1 is DFQATT, CDR2 SNEGSKA (reference sequence). The CDR3 consists of 17 residues. The DNA of the CDR3 is TGCAGTGCTAGTCCCCTAGCGGAGACCAGGAGCTCCTACGAGCAGTACTTC. Its protein is CSASPLAETRSSYEQYF.

The CDR3 nucleotides read TGCAGCGTTGAAGATCCATGGGGACAGGGATTGGGCTACACCTTC. Amino acids: CSVEDPWGQGLGYTF. The chain recombines TRBV29-1 with TRBJ1-2; 9 nucleotides match TRBD1. The V gene end was trimmed by 0 bases and the J gene end by 8 bases; junction bases not matched to a gene: 10. Germline CDR1 reads SQVTM; CDR2 reads ANQGSEA. The CDR3 totals 15 residues.

This sequence joins TRBV7-9 and TRBJ2-1; maybe TRBD1 (6 bases). This CDR3 is built from 14 residues. CDR1 is SEHNR and CDR2 is FQNEAQ in the germline V gene (reference sequence). With 1 base removed from V and 8 bases from J, the gap between germline ends came to 12 bases. The CDR3 sequence: CASSLVVRGYEQFF. CDR3 nucleotides: TGTGCCAGCAGCTTAGTCGTCAGGGGATATGAGCAGTTCTTC.